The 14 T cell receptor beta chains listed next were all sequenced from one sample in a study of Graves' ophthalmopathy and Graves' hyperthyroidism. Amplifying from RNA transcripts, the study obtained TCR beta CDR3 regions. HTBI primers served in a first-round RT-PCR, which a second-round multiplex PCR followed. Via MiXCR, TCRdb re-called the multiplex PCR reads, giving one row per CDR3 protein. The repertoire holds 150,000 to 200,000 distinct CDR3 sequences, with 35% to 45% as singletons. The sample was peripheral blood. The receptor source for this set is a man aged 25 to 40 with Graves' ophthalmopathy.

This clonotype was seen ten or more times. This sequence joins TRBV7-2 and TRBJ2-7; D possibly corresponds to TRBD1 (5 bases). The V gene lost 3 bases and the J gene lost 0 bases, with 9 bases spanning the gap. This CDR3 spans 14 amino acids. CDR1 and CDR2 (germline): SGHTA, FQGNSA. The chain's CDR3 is CASSLMTDSYEQYF. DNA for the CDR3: TGTGCCAGCAGCTTGATGACAGACTCCTACGAGCAGTACTTC.

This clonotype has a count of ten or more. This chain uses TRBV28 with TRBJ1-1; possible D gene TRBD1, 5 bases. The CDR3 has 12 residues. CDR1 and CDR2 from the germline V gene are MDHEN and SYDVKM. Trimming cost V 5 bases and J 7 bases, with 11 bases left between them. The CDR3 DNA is TGTGCCAGCAGTAAACACAGGTTTGAAGCTTTCTTT. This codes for CASSKHRFEAFF.

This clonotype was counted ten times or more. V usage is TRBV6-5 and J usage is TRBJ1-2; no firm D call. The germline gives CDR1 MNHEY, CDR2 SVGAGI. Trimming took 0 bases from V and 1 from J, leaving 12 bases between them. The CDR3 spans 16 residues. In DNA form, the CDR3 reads TGTGCCAGCAGTTACTCGATGAGGCAGATTAACTATGGCTACACCTTC. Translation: CASSYSMRQINYGYTF.

The DNA for the CDR3 is TGCGCCAGCAGCTTGGCGGGGGGATGGGCTGAAGCTTTCTTT. Translation: CASSLAGGWAEAFF. The chain carries TRBV5-1 and TRBJ1-1; maybe TRBD1 (5 bases). The CDR3 has 14 amino acids. CDR1 is SGHRS and CDR2 is YFSETQ in the germline V gene. Trimming stripped 0 bases from V and 6 bases from J, with 12 bases between. Combining the CDR3 with reference TRBV5-1 and TRBJ1-1 gives the whole variable domain KAGVTQTPRYLIKTRGQQVTLSCSPISGHRSVSWYQQTPGQGLQFLFEYFSETQRNKGNFPGRFSGRQFSNSRSEMNVSTLELGDSALYLCASSLAGGWAEAFFGQGTRLTVV.

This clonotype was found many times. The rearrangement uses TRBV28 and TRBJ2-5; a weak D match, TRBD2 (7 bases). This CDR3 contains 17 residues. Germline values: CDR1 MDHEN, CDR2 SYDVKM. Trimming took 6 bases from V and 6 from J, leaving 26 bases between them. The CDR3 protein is CASSPRGRGAPRKTQYF. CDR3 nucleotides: TGTGCCAGCAGCCCCCGGGGTCGGGGGGCGCCCCGAAAGACCCAGTACTTC.

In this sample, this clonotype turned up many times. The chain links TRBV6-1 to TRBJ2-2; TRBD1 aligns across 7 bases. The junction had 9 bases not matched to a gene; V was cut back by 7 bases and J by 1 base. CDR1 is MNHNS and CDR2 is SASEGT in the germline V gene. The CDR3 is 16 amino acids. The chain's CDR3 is CASNRLWTGNTGELFF. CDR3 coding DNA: TGTGCCAGCAACAGATTATGGACAGGGAACACCGGGGAGCTGTTTTTT.

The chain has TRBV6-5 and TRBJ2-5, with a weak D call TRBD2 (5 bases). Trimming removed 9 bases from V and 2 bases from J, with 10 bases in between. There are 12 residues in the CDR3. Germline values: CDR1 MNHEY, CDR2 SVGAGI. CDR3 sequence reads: CASWTQQETQYF. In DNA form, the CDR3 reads TGTGCCAGTTGGACTCAACAAGAGACCCAGTACTTC.

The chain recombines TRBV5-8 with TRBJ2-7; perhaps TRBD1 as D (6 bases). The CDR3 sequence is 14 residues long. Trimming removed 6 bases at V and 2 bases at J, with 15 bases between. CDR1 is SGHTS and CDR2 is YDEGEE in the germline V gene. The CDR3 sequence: CASNRDTYPYEQYF. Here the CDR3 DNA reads TGTGCCAGCAACCGGGACACCTATCCCTACGAGCAGTACTTC.

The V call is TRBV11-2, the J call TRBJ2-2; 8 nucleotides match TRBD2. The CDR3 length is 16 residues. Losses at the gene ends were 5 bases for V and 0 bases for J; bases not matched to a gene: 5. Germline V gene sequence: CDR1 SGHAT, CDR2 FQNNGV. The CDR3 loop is CASSTPGLANTGELFF. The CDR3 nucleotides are TGTGCCAGCAGCACACCGGGACTAGCGAACACCGGGGAGCTGTTTTTT.

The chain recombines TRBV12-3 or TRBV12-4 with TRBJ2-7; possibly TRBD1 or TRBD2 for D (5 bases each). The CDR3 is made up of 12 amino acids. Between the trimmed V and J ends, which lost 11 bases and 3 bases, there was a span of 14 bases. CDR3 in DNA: TGTGCCCGCGAGGGGTTGGGCTACGAGCAGTACTTC. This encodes CAREGLGYEQYF.

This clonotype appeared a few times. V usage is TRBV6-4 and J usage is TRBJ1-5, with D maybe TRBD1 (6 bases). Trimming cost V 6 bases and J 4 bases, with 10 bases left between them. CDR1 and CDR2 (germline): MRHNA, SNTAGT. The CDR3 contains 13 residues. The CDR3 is CASSITGNQPQHF. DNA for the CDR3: TGTGCCAGCAGCATTACAGGGAATCAGCCCCAGCATTTT.

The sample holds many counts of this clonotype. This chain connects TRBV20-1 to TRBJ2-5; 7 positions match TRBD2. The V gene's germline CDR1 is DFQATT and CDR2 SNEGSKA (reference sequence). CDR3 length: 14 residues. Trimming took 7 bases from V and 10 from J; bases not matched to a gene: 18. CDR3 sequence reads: CSVGTAGGGEDQYF. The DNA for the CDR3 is TGCAGTGTGGGGACGGCCGGCGGGGGTGAGGACCAGTACTTC.

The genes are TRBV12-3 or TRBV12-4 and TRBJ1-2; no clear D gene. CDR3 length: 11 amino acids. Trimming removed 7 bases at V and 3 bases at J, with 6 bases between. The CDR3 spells CASNYDYGYTF. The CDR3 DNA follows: TGTGCCAGCAATTACGACTATGGCTACACCTTC.

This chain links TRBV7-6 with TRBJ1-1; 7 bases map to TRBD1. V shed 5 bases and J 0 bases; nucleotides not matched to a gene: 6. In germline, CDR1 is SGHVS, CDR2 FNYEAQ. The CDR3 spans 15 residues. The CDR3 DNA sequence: TGTGCCAGCAGCGTTACCGGGACAGTGAACACTGAAGCTTTCTTT. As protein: CASSVTGTVNTEAFF.